This T cell receptor (beta chain) originates from a study of cytomegalovirus exposure and HLA in healthy donors. Findings and caveats of the study: Productive status was seen about 90% or about 30% of the time for most TCR beta V segments in an earlier analysis. A later analysis found that most CMV-associated TCR beta chains appeared HLA-restricted. TCR beta chains associated with HLA were, in a later analysis, more clonally expanded than equally common others.

The PCR made use of 60 Vbeta and 13 Jbeta primers. The table came from immunoSEQ multiplex PCR; TCRdb's copy has only in-frame clones and leaves some out. Here the sample spans around 150,000 clones, 82% being singletons. Germline V gene data show CDR1 as MNHNS and CDR2 as SASEGT. Deletions cut 3 bases from V and 3 bases from J, with 8 bases between. The CDR3 contains 14 residues. Points on this clone: Antigen specificity is unknown.

The genes are TRBV6-1 and TRBJ1-4; weak D call: TRBD1 (6 bases). The sample taken for sequencing was PBMCs. The sequence was obtained from a woman between 50 and 59 years old in good health and CMV-seropositive. The chain's CDR3 is CASSEGAANEKLFF. The CDR3 coding sequence is TGTGCCAGCAGTGAGGGGGCGGCTAATGAAAAACTGTTTTTT.